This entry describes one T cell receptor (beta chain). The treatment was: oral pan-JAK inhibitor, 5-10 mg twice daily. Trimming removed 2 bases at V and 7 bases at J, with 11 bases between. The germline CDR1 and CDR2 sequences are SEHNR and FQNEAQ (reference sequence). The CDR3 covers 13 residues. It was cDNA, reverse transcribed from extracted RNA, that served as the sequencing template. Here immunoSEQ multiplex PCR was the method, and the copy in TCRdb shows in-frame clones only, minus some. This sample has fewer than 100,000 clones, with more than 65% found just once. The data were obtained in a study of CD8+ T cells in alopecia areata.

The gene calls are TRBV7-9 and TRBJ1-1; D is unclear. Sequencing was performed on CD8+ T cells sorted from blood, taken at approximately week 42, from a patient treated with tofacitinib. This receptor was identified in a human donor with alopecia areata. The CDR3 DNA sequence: TGTGCCAGCAGCTTAATTGGTCGTGGTGAAGCTTTCTTT. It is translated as CASSLIGRGEAFF.